This T cell receptor beta chain stems from a study of blood T cell repertoires in COVID-19. At the level of the study: The samples span acute and convalescent COVID-19 from the United States, Italy and Spain. T cells, B-cell-depleted T cells, or PBMCs supplied cDNA or gDNA.

The CDR3 is 11 residues long. Deletions cut 0 bases from V and 15 bases from J, with 12 bases between. Looked up from germline, CDR1 is GTSNPN and CDR2 is SVGIG (reference sequence). Per the authors' pipeline: Estimated nucleated cell counts came from reference gene primer amplification. TCRdb's copy holds only in-frame clones and misses some; the assay was immunoSEQ multiplex PCR. For V, J and clone size, that table is used; D and trimming come from the DNA. Altogether tens of thousands of clones are present, about 90% being singletons, with the ten largest covering less than 3.5%. This clone turned up a few times.

The genes are TRBV30 and TRBJ1-3; D may be TRBD1 (5 bases). The sample taken for sequencing was peripheral blood. This TCR was recovered from a man aged 70 or older with acute or convalescent COVID-19. CDR3 amino acids: CAWSVRQGKYF. CDR3 bases: TGTGCCTGGAGTGTTCGGCAGGGAAAATATTTT.